The present T cell receptor (beta chain) was sequenced within a study of blood T cell repertoires in COVID-19. Study context: T cells, B-cell-depleted T cells, or PBMCs provided the cDNA or gDNA that served as material.

As processed by the authors: Reference gene primer amplification gave nucleated cell count estimates. Some clones are missing from TCRdb's copy, which holds only in-frame ones; the method was immunoSEQ multiplex PCR. D and trimming were read from the DNA, whereas the V and J calls and clone size are those reported in that table. Counted here are 150,000 to 180,000 clones, roughly 80% occurring once; the ten biggest clones make up about 1.8%. The TCR originated in a man older than 75 with acute or convalescent COVID-19. What was sequenced was peripheral blood.

CDR3 bases: TGTGCCAGCGGATTCCAACAGACCGTCTTAAATGAAAAACTGTTTTTT. Translation: CASGFQQTVLNEKLFF. The V and J genes are TRBV7-9 and TRBJ1-4; no definite D call. The CDR3 is 16 amino acids. V was cut by 8 bases and J by 5 bases, with 21 bases left in between. Germline assignment: CDR1 SEHNR and CDR2 FQNEAQ (reference sequence).